This T cell receptor (beta chain) is drawn from a study of identifying expanded T cells in peripheral blood (dated by TCRdb to the late 2010s). At the level of the whole study: Four technical replicates, made by sequencing separate aliquots from the same pool of genomic DNA, were compared pairwise. Points the paper makes about the study in general: The binomial model flagged 0.9 to 1.5 differentially abundant clones between technical replicates but 15 to 17 over around 2 weeks and over 18 over four weeks. The beta-binomial model significantly reduced the number of clones called differentially abundant and the false-positive rate across all healthy-donor time intervals. It was expected by the authors that biological variance in healthy repertoires might increase further over much longer intervals, such as months to years. Across all healthy donors, variance in clone template counts between approximately two-week samples was found to increase significantly with total template count.

The immunoSEQ Assay, which uses bias-controlled multiplex PCR amplification of genomic DNA, was used to profile TCRbeta CDR3 regions. The paper's data handling went like this. To quantify the absolute abundance of each unique TCRbeta CDR3 region, the sequences were collapsed and filtered. Two models were used to test differential abundance: a binomial model (Fisher-equivalent) and a beta-binomial model that adds time-dependent variance fitted from healthy donors. Clones with fewer than 5 combined templates were removed, and a clone was called differentially abundant if the clone's Benjamini-Hochberg FDR was below 0.01. In the beta-binomial model, variance was expressed as a function of the total template count across the two samples, in the form v = (b*log(k)+a)^2. The table was pulled from immuneACCESS by TCRdb, which kept in-frame rearrangements only. Such tables lose some clones; where checked, under half of the loss comes from unresolved V genes, and the rest has no known cause. V and J calls and clone size follow that table, whereas D and trimming were derived from the DNA. In this sample the table shows 100,000 to 150,000 clones, roughly 84% of which occur a single time. In total, the top ten clones hold around 3.3% of the sample.

About this clone itself: Its antigen has not been determined. No base qualities exist here, and no much larger clone lies one base off it.

No immune events, such as infections, were documented for the healthy donors during the collection period. Blood repertoires from healthy donors were used as a training cohort for calibrating time-dependent variance in a beta-binomial model of differential abundance of T-cell clones. The training cohort included 10 or so healthy donors, of whom 3 were female and 7 were male. Donor ages ranged from about 29 to 70 years, with an average of around 45 years. Whole blood, obtained from a commercial supplier, was collected from each healthy donor at three time points spaced approximately two weeks apart. Genomic DNA was extracted from unsorted whole blood for immunosequencing. CDR1 and CDR2 (SGDLS, YYNGEE) derive from the germline V gene. Clipping removes 0 bases from V and 6 bases from J, with 3 as the unmatched junction base count. The CDR3 has 14 amino acids, counting the end cysteine and phenylalanine. Only the CDR3 portion is preserved as DNA: 42 bases, with reading frame beginning at the first base.

Input material: blood. The V and J genes are TRBV9 and TRBJ2-3; 8 middle bases align to TRBD2. The sequence was obtained from a person between 18 and 70 years old in good health. This receptor carries the CDR3 CASSVAGGMDTQYF. The DNA sequence reads TGTGCCAGCAGCGTAGCGGGGGGGATGGATACGCAGTATTTT.